This T cell receptor beta chain was observed in a study of T-cell memory formation after mild COVID-19. Study overall: Largely, TCR clusters stayed within a single donor. Study results and caveats: Day 15 to 85 contracting clones showed balanced CD4/CD8; later expanders leaned CD4+.

The CDR3 is made up of 15 amino acids. With 6 bases removed from V and 3 bases from J, the gap between germline ends came to 16 bases. In germline, CDR1 is SEHNR, CDR2 FQNEAQ (reference sequence). This clonotype was observed at least ten times. Antigen specificity is unknown. Constant-segment-primed 5'RACE gave TCR alpha and TCR beta cDNA libraries with sample barcodes and UMIs. TCRdb re-analysed the 5' RACE reads in MiXCR, keeping a single row per CDR3 protein. The table records roughly 600,000 distinct CDR3 sequences, approximately 19% of them present only once. Sequencing was carried out using PBMCs or a T cell subset sorted from them (not recorded which). V usage is TRBV7-9 and J usage is TRBJ2-3; the D gene is possibly TRBD1 (5 bases). The clonotype originates from an adult woman who had mild COVID-19 (a few samples of this study predate the infection). Cell type and time point are not known. CDR3 amino acids: CASSFGRVRTDTQYF. DNA of the CDR3: TGTGCCAGCAGTTTCGGCAGGGTACGGACAGATACGCAGTATTTT.